This record covers a single T cell receptor beta chain. In the study's own analysis: It was from reference gene primer amplification that nucleated cell counts were estimated. TCRdb keeps only in-frame clones here, not all; method: immunoSEQ multiplex PCR. That table gives V, J and clone size, and the DNA gave D and trimming. Among roughly 6,000 clones, over 70% were seen once, and the ten largest hold more than 13%. The data were taken from a study of blood T cell repertoires in COVID-19. Looking at the study overall: Acute and convalescent COVID-19 specimens originated in the United States, Italy and Spain. From T cells, B-cell-depleted T cells, or PBMCs came the material, which was cDNA or gDNA.

This CDR3 comprises 20 residues. CDR1 SGHTA and CDR2 FQGNSA come from the germline V gene. V gave up 0 bases and J gave up 3 bases, with 24 bases separating them. The sequenced material came from peripheral blood. The chain is built from TRBV7-2 and TRBJ1-3; weak D call: TRBD1 (6 bases). This sequence was found in a man in his sixties with acute or convalescent COVID-19. The CDR3 loop is CASSLALSYSGGAGGNTIYF. The DNA for the CDR3 is TGTGCCAGCAGCTTAGCGCTATCTTATTCGGGGGGGGCAGGTGGAAACACCATATATTTT.